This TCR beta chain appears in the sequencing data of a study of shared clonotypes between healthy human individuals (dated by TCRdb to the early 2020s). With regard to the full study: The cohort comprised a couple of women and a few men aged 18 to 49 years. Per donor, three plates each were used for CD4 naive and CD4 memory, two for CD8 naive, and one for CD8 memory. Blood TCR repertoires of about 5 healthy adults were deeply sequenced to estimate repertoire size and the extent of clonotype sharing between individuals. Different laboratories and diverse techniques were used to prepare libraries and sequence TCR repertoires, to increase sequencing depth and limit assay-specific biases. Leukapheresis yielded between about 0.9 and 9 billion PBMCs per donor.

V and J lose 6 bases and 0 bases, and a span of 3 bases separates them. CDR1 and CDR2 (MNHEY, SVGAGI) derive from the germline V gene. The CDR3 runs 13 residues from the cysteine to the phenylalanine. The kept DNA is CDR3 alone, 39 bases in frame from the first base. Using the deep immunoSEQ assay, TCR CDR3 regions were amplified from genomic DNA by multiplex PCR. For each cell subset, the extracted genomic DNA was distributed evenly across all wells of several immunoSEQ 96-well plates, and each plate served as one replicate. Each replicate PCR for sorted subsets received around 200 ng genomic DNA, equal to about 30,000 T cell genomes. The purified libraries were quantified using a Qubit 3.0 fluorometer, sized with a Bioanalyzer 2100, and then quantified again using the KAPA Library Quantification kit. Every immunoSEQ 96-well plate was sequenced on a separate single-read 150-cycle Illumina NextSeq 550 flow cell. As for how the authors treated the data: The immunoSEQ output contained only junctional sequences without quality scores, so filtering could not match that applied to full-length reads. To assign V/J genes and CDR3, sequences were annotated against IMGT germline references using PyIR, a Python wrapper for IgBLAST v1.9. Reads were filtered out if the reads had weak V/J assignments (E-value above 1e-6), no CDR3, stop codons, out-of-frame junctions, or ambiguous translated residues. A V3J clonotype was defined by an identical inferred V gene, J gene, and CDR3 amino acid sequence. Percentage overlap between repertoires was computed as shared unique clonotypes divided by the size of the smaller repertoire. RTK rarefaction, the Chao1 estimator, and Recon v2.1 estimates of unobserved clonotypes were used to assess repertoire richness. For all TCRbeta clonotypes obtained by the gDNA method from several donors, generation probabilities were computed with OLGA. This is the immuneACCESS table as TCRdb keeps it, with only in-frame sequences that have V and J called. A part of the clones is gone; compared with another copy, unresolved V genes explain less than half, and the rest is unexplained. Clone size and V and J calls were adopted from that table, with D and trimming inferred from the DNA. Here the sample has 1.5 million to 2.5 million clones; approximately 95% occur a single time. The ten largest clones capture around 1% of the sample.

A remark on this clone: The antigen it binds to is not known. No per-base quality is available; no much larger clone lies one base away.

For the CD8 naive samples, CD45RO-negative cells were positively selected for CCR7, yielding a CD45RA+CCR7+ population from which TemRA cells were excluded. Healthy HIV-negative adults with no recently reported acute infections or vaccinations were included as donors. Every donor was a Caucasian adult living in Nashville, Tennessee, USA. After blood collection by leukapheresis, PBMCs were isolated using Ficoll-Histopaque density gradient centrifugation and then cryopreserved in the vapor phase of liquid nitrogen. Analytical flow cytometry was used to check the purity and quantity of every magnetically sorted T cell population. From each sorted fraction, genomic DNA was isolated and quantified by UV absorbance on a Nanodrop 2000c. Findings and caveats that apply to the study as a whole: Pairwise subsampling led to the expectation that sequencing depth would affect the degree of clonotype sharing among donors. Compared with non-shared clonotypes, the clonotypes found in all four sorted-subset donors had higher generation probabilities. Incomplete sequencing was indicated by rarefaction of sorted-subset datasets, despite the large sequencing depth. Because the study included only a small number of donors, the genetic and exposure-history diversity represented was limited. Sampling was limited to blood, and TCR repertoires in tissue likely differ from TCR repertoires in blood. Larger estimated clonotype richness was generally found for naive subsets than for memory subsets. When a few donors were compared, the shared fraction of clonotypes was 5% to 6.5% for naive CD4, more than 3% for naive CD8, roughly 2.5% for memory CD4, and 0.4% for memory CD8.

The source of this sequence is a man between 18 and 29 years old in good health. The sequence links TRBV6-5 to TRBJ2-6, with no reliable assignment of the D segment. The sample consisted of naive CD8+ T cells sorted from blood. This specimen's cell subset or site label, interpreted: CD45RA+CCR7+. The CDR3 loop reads CASRDSGANVLTF. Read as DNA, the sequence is TGTGCCAGCAGGGACTCTGGGGCCAACGTCCTGACTTTC.